Listed below are T cell receptor beta chains from one sample, sequenced in a study of early T cells in non-severe SARS-CoV-2 infection. TCRdb called the 5' RACE reads again in MiXCR, with one record for every CDR3 protein. The sample contains over 50,000 distinct CDR3 sequences, almost 9.5% of which appear only once. The sample was whole blood. The receptors were gathered from an adult who was a healthcare worker with PCR-confirmed SARS-CoV-2 infection or an uninfected control (not recorded which). Each CDR3 is given with its conserved first and last residue.

V gene: TRBV12-3/TRBV12-4; J gene: TRBJ2-1; CDR3 protein: CASSFPTGSSYNEQFF
V gene: TRBV7-8; J gene: TRBJ2-1; CDR3 protein: CASSLGRVNEQFF
V gene: TRBV12-3/TRBV12-4; J gene: TRBJ2-5; CDR3 protein: CASSLSTGGLETQYF
V gene: TRBV9; J gene: TRBJ2-3; CDR3 protein: CASSGDGTDTQYF
V gene: TRBV6-6; J gene: TRBJ1-1; CDR3 protein: CASSYTEAFF
V gene: TRBV3-1; J gene: TRBJ2-3; CDR3 protein: CASSHEDRAPDTQYF
V gene: TRBV5-4; J gene: TRBJ2-5; CDR3 protein: CASSSNRGKETQYF
V gene: TRBV7-2; J gene: TRBJ2-2; CDR3 protein: CASSLATGSRELFF
V gene: TRBV27; J gene: TRBJ2-3; CDR3 protein: CASGERGMADTQYF
V gene: TRBV25-1; J gene: TRBJ2-3; CDR3 protein: CASSLTGVQDTQYF
V gene: TRBV5-1; J gene: TRBJ1-2; CDR3 protein: CASSPENTLRYTF
V gene: TRBV9; J gene: TRBJ1-6; CDR3 protein: CVSSLSPGGALGSPLHF
V gene: TRBV20-1; J gene: TRBJ2-4; CDR3 protein: CSALIRTGKNIQYF
V gene: TRBV7-2; J gene: TRBJ1-1; CDR3 protein: CASSLKGREVRAFF
V gene: TRBV5-1; J gene: TRBJ1-1; CDR3 protein: CASSEWTGVVNTEAFF
V gene: TRBV5-1; J gene: TRBJ2-3; CDR3 protein: CASSLGLAERDTQYF
V gene: TRBV3-1; J gene: TRBJ1-1; CDR3 protein: CASSQPQGSEVFF
V gene: TRBV4-1; J gene: TRBJ2-1; CDR3 protein: CASKGGPANEQFF
V gene: TRBV11-2; J gene: TRBJ2-2; CDR3 protein: CASSLTPAVGDTGELFF
V gene: TRBV2; J gene: TRBJ2-5; CDR3 protein: CASKHRAETQYF